What follows describes a single T cell receptor (beta chain). Its antigen target is currently unknown. The sample holds no much larger clone one base away, and base qualities are not on file. Interpreted using the paper, the time point label stands for: baseline before first vaccination. Vaccinee samples were obtained from the UK trials COV001 and COV002, which included a single-blind randomized controlled phase 2/3 trial of AZD1222 (ChAdOx1 nCoV-19) in healthy adults. Trial participant PBMC samples were collected at day 0 and day 28 after the second dose for TCRbeta chain sequencing. The sample comes from a study of T cell responses to AZD1222 COVID-19 vaccine (dated by TCRdb to about 2021). For the wider study: Because spike-specific TCR depth and breadth did not differ between the two schedules, AZD1222 recipients who got a second dose at roughly 4 weeks were pooled with those who got a second dose at roughly 12 weeks. Enrollment into the trials was organized by age into subgroups of 18-55, 56-69 and 70-plus years, and those subgroups contained 148, 28 and 57 TCR-sequenced participants, respectively. A total of 233 trial participants underwent TCR sequencing, of whom nearly 210 received two doses of AZD1222 and some 25 received two doses of the MenACWY control vaccine. What the authors observed across the whole study: Reportedly, almost half of the unique spike-specific TCRs recognized epitopes lying outside the regions that are mutated in the B.1.351 and B.1.1.7 variants. The 56-69-year group was small, and its depth increase did not reach significance, likely because of low power. Conclusions about previously exposed vaccinees were limited because only five to seven AZD1222 recipients were SARS-CoV-2 seropositive at baseline. A significant rise in spike-specific TCR breadth and depth was observed after two AZD1222 doses relative to day 0 and relative to MenACWY recipients. No day 14 peak-response samples were available, so repertoires were characterized only after the peak T cell response. Participants were mostly white British and included more females than males, and it was suggested by the authors that clonal diversity may have been underestimated. CD4 TCRs associated with the vaccine covered the entire spike protein, and the dominant responses were in regions 160-218 and 743-854.

The CDR3 regions of human TCRbeta chains were analyzed by immunosequencing. Processing in the source paper ran as follows. TCRs in the repertoires were compared against a reference library of SARS-CoV-2-specific TCRs that had been generated with the MIRA antigen-specificity platform. Breadth was defined as the fraction of unique TCRs that were SARS-CoV-2-associated, and depth was defined as the fraction of total T cells that were SARS-CoV-2-associated. Using the MIRA data, every spike-specific TCR was mapped to the spike region that the TCR reacted to and assigned to either a CD4 or a CD8 class. Log10-transformed breadth and depth values were compared by one-way ANOVA with Sidak's multiple comparisons tests. TCRdb stores this immuneACCESS table with in-frame sequences only. Part of the clones is absent; in the studies checked, under half of the shortfall reflects unresolved V genes, and no reason is known for the rest. V and J calls and clone size come straight from that table; D and trimming were deduced from the DNA. The sample table holds about 110,000 clones, of which about 89% were seen once. The top ten clones comprise less than 8.5% of the sample.

Reading from cysteine to phenylalanine, the CDR3 counts 13 amino acids. The sequence is cut down to CDR3 DNA, 39 bases in frame from base 1. The V end loses 0 bases and the J end loses 5 bases, and a stretch of 7 bases separates them. As encoded in the germline V gene, CDR1 is LGHNA while CDR2 is YSLEER. This receptor was taken from an adult in good health. Sequencing was performed on peripheral blood, taken on day 0 of AZD1222 vaccination. The receptor chain draws on TRBV4-3 and TRBJ1-1, with the D gene too uncertain to name. Here is the DNA: TGCGCCAGCAGCCAAGAGCCGAGTACTGAAGCTTTCTTT. Its amino acids are CASSQEPSTEAFF.